One sample yielded the 14 T cell receptor beta chains listed below, sequenced in a study of T cell changes during pregnancy in multiple sclerosis. Clones were sequenced by immunoSEQ multiplex PCR, and TCRdb holds only the in-frame ones, with some missing. The sample yields about 33,000 clones, around 90% seen once. The source material was CD4+ T cells from peripheral blood mononuclear cells, sampled in the third trimester of pregnancy. The receptors originated from a female donor in good health, enrolled as a control in a pregnancy study.

The chain links TRBV12-5 to TRBJ1-1; 8 positions agree with TRBD1. J was trimmed by 7 bases and V by 7 bases; bases with no gene match: 5. Germline V CDR1 and CDR2: LGHNT, FRNRAP. The CDR3 spans 12 residues. The CDR3, as DNA: TGTGCTAGTGCCCAGGGGGCGAGTGAAGCTTTCTTT. This translates into CASAQGASEAFF.

This chain links TRBV7-2 with TRBJ1-3, with D possibly TRBD1 on 5 matching bases. Between the trimmed V and J ends, which lost 4 bases and 0 bases, there was a span of 7 bases. There are 14 residues in the CDR3. CDR1 SGHTA and CDR2 FQGNSA come from the germline V gene. DNA of the CDR3: TGTGCCAGCAGCTCCGACAGCTCTGGAAACACCATATATTTT. The encoded protein is CASSSDSSGNTIYF.

This rearrangement joins TRBV28 to TRBJ1-1; TRBD1 matches 12 bases. Germline values: CDR1 MDHEN, CDR2 SYDVKM. This CDR3 is 14 amino acids long. The ends lost 4 bases at V and 7 bases at J; junction bases unmatched: 4. The CDR3 protein is CASSSGQGANEAFF. For the CDR3, the DNA is TGTGCCAGCAGTTCGGGACAGGGGGCGAATGAAGCTTTCTTT.

The V call is TRBV4-3, the J call TRBJ2-2, with 7 bases that match TRBD2. The CDR3 extends over 16 amino acids. With V trimmed by 1 base and J by 3 bases, 5 bases remained unmatched. CDR1 is LGHNA, CDR2 YSLEER, per germline. For the CDR3, the DNA is TGCGCCAGCAGCCAAGGGCAACGGGAGGACACCGGGGAGCTGTTTTTT. It translates to CASSQGQREDTGELFF.

The chain links TRBV29-1 to TRBJ2-3; 7 positions match TRBD2. The germline gives CDR1 SQVTM, CDR2 ANQGSEA. This CDR3 has 14 residues. Trimming removed 7 bases from V and 7 bases from J; junction bases left unmatched: 14. CDR3 nucleotide sequence: TGCAGCGCCCTTGCGGGAGTAGGAAGCAATACGCAGTATTTT. It yields the protein CSALAGVGSNTQYF.

V is TRBV5-5 and J is TRBJ1-1; 10 bases map to TRBD1. The V and J ends lost 4 bases and 0 bases, in that order; junction bases with no gene match: 3. Germline V lookup: CDR1 SGHKS, CDR2 YYEKEE (reference sequence). The CDR3 totals 15 residues. The CDR3 region has the DNA TGTGCCAGCAGCGCGGGACAGGGGTTGAACACTGAAGCTTTCTTT. Protein: CASSAGQGLNTEAFF.

The chain carries TRBV5-5 and TRBJ1-2; TRBD1 matches 8 bases. Trimming at V came to 3 bases and at J to 1 base, leaving 11 bases not matched to a gene. This CDR3 spans 17 amino acids. Per germline, CDR1 SGHKS and CDR2 YYEKEE (reference sequence). The CDR3 DNA is TGTGCCAGCAGCTCGGGACAGGCGAAGCGATATAACTATGGCTACACCTTC. Amino acid sequence: CASSSGQAKRYNYGYTF.

The chain is built from TRBV9 and TRBJ2-5; TRBD2 matches 7 bases. Trimming at V came to 1 base and at J to 3 bases, leaving 6 bases not matched to a gene. The CDR3 sequence is 15 residues long. Germline V CDR1 and CDR2: SGDLS, YYNGEE. In nucleotides, the CDR3 is TGTGCCAGCAGCGTATGGGGGGGAGGGAAAGAGACCCAGTACTTC. Amino acid sequence: CASSVWGGGKETQYF.

This clone was picked up a small number of times. The V and J genes are TRBV7-9 and TRBJ1-1, with D perhaps matching TRBD1 (5 bases). V was clipped by 5 bases and J by 2 bases, with 18 bases between them. Per germline, CDR1 SEHNR and CDR2 FQNEAQ (reference sequence). The CDR3 totals 16 residues. CDR3 sequence reads: CASSLTGAKYNTEAFF. For the CDR3, the DNA is TGTGCCAGCAGCCTCACTGGGGCAAAGTATAACACTGAAGCTTTCTTT.

The chain joins TRBV30 to TRBJ1-5, with D uncertain. CDR3 length: 13 amino acids. Germline CDR1 is GTSNPN and CDR2 is SVGIG (reference sequence). Between the trimmed V and J ends, which lost 2 bases and 0 bases, there was a span of 5 bases. The DNA for the CDR3 is TGTGCCTGGAGTAGCTATAGCAATCAGCCCCAGCATTTT. Translated, it gives CAWSSYSNQPQHF.

The chain recombines TRBV28 with TRBJ1-5; 7 positions agree with TRBD1. CDR1 MDHEN and CDR2 SYDVKM come from the germline V gene. The CDR3 is 15 amino acids. Germline trimming cut 5 bases from V and 5 bases from J; bases unmatched to any gene: 9. In nucleotides, the CDR3 is TGTGCCAGCAGTCCCACACAGGGGAACGATCAGCCCCAGCATTTT. It encodes CASSPTQGNDQPQHF.

This chain joins TRBV5-1 and TRBJ2-7, with no clear D. This CDR3 comprises 13 residues. V was trimmed by 1 base and J by 3 bases, leaving 8 bases between them. In germline, CDR1 is SGHRS, CDR2 YFSETQ. CDR3 loop: CASSLWQNYEQYF. DNA for the CDR3: TGCGCCAGCAGCTTGTGGCAGAACTACGAGCAGTACTTC. The full variable domain, with the rest looked up from reference TRBV5-1 and TRBJ2-7, is KAGVTQTPRYLIKTRGQQVTLSCSPISGHRSVSWYQQTPGQGLQFLFEYFSETQRNKGNFPGRFSGRQFSNSRSEMNVSTLELGDSALYLCASSLWQNYEQYFGPGTRLTVT.

This chain links TRBV28 with TRBJ2-5; D not certain. V was shortened by 1 base and J by 1 base, with 7 bases between the two germline ends. The CDR3 is 14 residues long. The V gene's germline CDR1 is MDHEN and CDR2 SYDVKM. The CDR3 loop reads CASSLSTFQETQYF. The CDR3 DNA follows: TGTGCCAGCAGTTTATCGACATTCCAAGAGACCCAGTACTTC.

The chain couples TRBV2 to TRBJ2-6; a possible D gene is TRBD1 (5 bases). This CDR3 spans 16 amino acids. Trimming cost V 5 bases and J 2 bases, with 13 bases left between them. Germline CDR1 is SNHLY and CDR2 is FYNNEI. In nucleotides, the CDR3 is TGTGCCAGCAGTAGAGAGCAGGGTGCTGGGGCCAACGTCCTGACTTTC. Its translation is CASSREQGAGANVLTF.